The present T cell receptor beta chain was sequenced within a study of cytomegalovirus exposure and HLA in healthy donors. The germline V gene has CDR1 MNHEY and CDR2 SVGAGI. CDR3 size: 14 residues. V lost 6 bases and J lost 3, with 14 bases in between. The primer mix had 60 Vbeta and 13 Jbeta primers. Sequencing used immunoSEQ multiplex PCR; TCRdb keeps in-frame clones, though not all of them. This repertoire shows under 250,000 clones, roughly 84% found once; its top ten account for 1% to 1.5%. Material for sequencing was PBMCs. The sequence was obtained from a human donor in good health. The chain carries TRBV6-5 and TRBJ1-1, with D tentatively TRBD1 (5 bases). CDR3 in amino acids: CASSPPGRDTEAFF. CDR3 in DNA: TGTGCCAGCAGCCCGCCAGGGCGAGACACTGAAGCTTTCTTT.